One sample yielded the 9 T cell receptor beta chains listed below, sequenced in a study of OX40 agonist ivuxolimab in advanced cancers. Sequencing used immunoSEQ multiplex PCR; TCRdb keeps in-frame clones, though not all of them. This table has tens of thousands of clones, roughly 80% appearing once. The sample consisted of CD4+ or CD8+ T cells sorted from blood, taken in a trial of the OX40 agonist ivuxolimab. The receptors originated from an adult with an advanced solid tumor such as melanoma, head and neck, liver or kidney cancer.

This clone was found a few times. The chain uses TRBV6-1 and TRBJ1-5; D not resolved. The CDR3 covers 12 residues. The ends were cut back, 1 base at V and 4 bases at J, with 2 bases in the middle. CDR1 and CDR2 from the germline V gene are MNHNS and SASEGT. The CDR3 loop reads CASSEGNQPQHF. CDR3 DNA sequence: TGTGCCAGCAGTGAAGGAAATCAGCCCCAGCATTTT.

J is TRBJ1-1 and V is TRBV7-9; TRBD1 matches at 9 bases. With V trimmed by 4 bases and J by 8 bases, 8 bases remained unmatched. CDR1 SEHNR and CDR2 FQNEAQ come from the germline V gene (reference sequence). This CDR3 spans 14 amino acids. The CDR3 protein is CASSSTGGSEEAFF. CDR3 coding DNA: TGTGCCAGCAGCTCCACAGGGGGCTCGGAGGAAGCTTTCTTT.

This sequence joins TRBV19 and TRBJ1-6; D remains unclear. V lost 5 bases and J lost 14, with 16 bases in between. CDR3 length equals 13 residues. Germline lookup yields CDR1 LNHDA and CDR2 SQIVND (reference sequence). CDR3 loop: CASSDPPHWALHF. The CDR3, as DNA: TGTGCCAGTAGTGATCCCCCACACTGGGCCCTCCACTTT. Drawing the rest from reference TRBV19 and TRBJ1-6, the complete variable domain is DGGITQSPKYLFRKEGQNVTLSCEQNLNHDAMYWYRQDPGQGLRLIYYSQIVNDFQKGDIAEGYSVSREKKESFPLTVTSAQKNPTAFYLCASSDPPHWALHFGNGTRLTVT.

The chain joins TRBV30 to TRBJ1-1; weak D call: TRBD1 (5 bases). CDR1 is GTSNPN, CDR2 SVGIG, per germline (reference sequence). CDR3 length: 14 residues. Trimming removed 0 bases from V and 0 bases from J, with 8 bases in between. The CDR3 region has the DNA TGTGCCTGGAGTGTACGGGGCGTGAACACTGAAGCTTTCTTT. It is translated as CAWSVRGVNTEAFF.

This chain uses TRBV5-1 with TRBJ2-3, with 13 bases matching TRBD2. CDR1 SGHRS and CDR2 YFSETQ come from the germline V gene. After removal of 1 base from V and 1 base from J, the junction contained 9 bases not matched to a gene. This CDR3 contains 19 residues. CDR3 sequence reads: CASSLMGGLAGRRTDTQYF. In nucleotides, the CDR3 is TGCGCCAGCAGCTTGATGGGGGGACTAGCGGGGCGGCGCACAGATACGCAGTATTTT. The whole variable domain, remainder taken from reference TRBV5-1 and TRBJ2-3, is KAGVTQTPRYLIKTRGQQVTLSCSPISGHRSVSWYQQTPGQGLQFLFEYFSETQRNKGNFPGRFSGRQFSNSRSEMNVSTLELGDSALYLCASSLMGGLAGRRTDTQYFGPGTRLTVL.

The V and J genes are TRBV4-1 and TRBJ2-3; tentatively, D is TRBD2 (7 bases). CDR1 MGHRA and CDR2 YSYEKL come from the germline V gene. The CDR3 loop spans 18 amino acids. Trimming left V 0 bases short and J 5 bases short, with 21 bases between. As DNA, the CDR3 is TGCGCCAGCAGCCAAGATGAGGGGAGGGGGGGCCGTATAGATACGCAGTATTTT. Protein: CASSQDEGRGGRIDTQYF.

The chain employs TRBV6-5 and TRBJ1-2; tentative D call: TRBD1 (6 bases). Trimming shortened V by 5 bases and J by 4 bases, and 17 bases separated the two germline ends. CDR1 and CDR2 (germline): MNHEY, SVGAGI. This CDR3 has 15 residues. The CDR3 sequence is CASSTDRTDTYGYTF. Written as DNA, the CDR3 is TGTGCCAGCAGTACCGACAGGACTGATACCTATGGCTACACCTTC.

The J gene is TRBJ1-1, the V gene TRBV5-1; TRBD1 might be the D (6 bases). Trimming stripped 1 base from V and 7 bases from J, with 14 bases between. The CDR3 loop spans 14 amino acids. Germline loops: CDR1 SGHRS, CDR2 YFSETQ. CDR3 DNA: TGCGCCAGCAGCTTGATGCCAGGGGAAGGTGAAGCTTTCTTT. Amino acids: CASSLMPGEGEAFF. The full variable domain, in which reference TRBV5-1 and TRBJ1-1 provide the parts outside the CDR3, is KAGVTQTPRYLIKTRGQQVTLSCSPISGHRSVSWYQQTPGQGLQFLFEYFSETQRNKGNFPGRFSGRQFSNSRSEMNVSTLELGDSALYLCASSLMPGEGEAFFGQGTRLTVV.

This rearrangement joins TRBV7-9 to TRBJ1-4; D is uncertain. V was clipped by 1 base and J by 5 bases, with 8 bases between them. CDR3 size: 14 residues. Germline CDR1 and CDR2: SEHNR and FQNEAQ (reference sequence). CDR3 residues: CASSLESPNEKLFF. The CDR3 coding sequence is TGTGCCAGCAGCTTAGAGAGCCCAAATGAAAAACTGTTTTTT.